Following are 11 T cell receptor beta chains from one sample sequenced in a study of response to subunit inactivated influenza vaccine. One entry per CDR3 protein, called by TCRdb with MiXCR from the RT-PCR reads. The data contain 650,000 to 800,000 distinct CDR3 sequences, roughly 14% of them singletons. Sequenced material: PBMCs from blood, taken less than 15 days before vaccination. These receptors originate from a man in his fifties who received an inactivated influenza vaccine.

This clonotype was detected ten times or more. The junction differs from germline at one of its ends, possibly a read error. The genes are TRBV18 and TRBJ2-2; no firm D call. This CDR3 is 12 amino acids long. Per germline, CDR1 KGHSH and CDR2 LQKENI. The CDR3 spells CASSPDTGELFF. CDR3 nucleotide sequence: TGCGCCAGCAGCCCGGACACCGGGGAGCTGTTTTTT.

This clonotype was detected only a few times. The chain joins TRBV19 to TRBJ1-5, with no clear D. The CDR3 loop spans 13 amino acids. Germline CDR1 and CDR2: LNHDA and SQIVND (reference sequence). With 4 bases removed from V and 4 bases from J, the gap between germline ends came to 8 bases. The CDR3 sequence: CASSTTRNQPQHF. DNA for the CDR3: TGTGCCAGTAGTACGACAAGAAATCAGCCCCAGCATTTT. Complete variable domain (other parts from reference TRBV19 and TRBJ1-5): DGGITQSPKYLFRKEGQNVTLSCEQNLNHDAMYWYRQDPGQGLRLIYYSQIVNDFQKGDIAEGYSVSREKKESFPLTVTSAQKNPTAFYLCASSTTRNQPQHFGDGTRLSIL.

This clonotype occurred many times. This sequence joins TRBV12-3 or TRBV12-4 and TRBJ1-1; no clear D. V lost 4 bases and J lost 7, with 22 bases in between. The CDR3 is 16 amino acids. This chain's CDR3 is CASSSGVLRSVIEAFF. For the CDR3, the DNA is TGTGCCAGCAGTTCAGGCGTACTGAGATCCGTTATTGAAGCTTTCTTT.

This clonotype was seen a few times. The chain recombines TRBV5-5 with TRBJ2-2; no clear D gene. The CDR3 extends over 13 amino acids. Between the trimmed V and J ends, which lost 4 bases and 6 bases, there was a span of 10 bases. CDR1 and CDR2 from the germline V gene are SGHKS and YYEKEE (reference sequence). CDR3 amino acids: CASSRVWSGELFF. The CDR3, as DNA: TGTGCCAGCAGCCGGGTATGGTCCGGGGAGCTGTTTTTT.

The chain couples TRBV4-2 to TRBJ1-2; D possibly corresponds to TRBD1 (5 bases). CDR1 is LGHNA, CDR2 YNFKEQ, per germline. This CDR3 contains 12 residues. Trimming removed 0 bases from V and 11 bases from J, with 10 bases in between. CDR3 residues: CASSQDSGGYTF. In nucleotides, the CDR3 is TGTGCCAGCAGCCAAGACTCGGGGGGATACACCTTC.

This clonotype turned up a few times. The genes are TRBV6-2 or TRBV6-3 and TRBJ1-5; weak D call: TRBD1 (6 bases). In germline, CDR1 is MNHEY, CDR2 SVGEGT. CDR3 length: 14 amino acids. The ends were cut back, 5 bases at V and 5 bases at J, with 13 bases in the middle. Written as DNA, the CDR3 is TGTGCCAGCAGTCTGCAGGGGATGGATCAGCCCCAGCATTTT. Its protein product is CASSLQGMDQPQHF.

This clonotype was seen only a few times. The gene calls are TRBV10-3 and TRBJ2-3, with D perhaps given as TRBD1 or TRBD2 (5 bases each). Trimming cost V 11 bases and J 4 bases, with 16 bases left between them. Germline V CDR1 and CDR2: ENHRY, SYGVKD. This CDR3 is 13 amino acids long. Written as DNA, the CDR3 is TGTGCCTCGACACCGGGACCTTCAGATACGCAGTATTTT. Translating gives CASTPGPSDTQYF.

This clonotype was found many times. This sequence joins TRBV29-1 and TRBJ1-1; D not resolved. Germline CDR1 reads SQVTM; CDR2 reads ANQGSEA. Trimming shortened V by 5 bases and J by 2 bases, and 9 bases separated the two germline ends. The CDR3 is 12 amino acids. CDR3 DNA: TGCAGCGTTTCCCCCAGCAACACTGAAGCTTTCTTT. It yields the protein CSVSPSNTEAFF.

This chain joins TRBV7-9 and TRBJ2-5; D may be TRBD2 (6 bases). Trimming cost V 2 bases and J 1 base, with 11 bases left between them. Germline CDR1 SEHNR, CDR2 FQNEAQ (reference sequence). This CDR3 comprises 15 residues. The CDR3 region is CASSLFRDFQETQYF. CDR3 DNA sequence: TGTGCCAGCAGCTTATTTAGGGACTTCCAAGAGACCCAGTACTTC.

This CDR3 is CASSYLQSGDTQYF. CDR3 in DNA: TGTGCCAGCAGTTACCTTCAATCCGGAGATACGCAGTATTTT. The chain joins TRBV6-5 to TRBJ2-3; D remains ambiguous. The CDR3 runs to 14 residues. From germline, CDR1 is MNHEY and CDR2 SVGAGI. V was trimmed by 2 bases and J by 5 bases, leaving 11 bases between them.

CDR3 amino acids: CASSQGGAGSPLHF. The CDR3 nucleotides read TGTGCCAGCAGCCAAGGGGGTGCGGGTTCACCCCTCCACTTT. This chain connects TRBV6-1 to TRBJ1-6; D may be TRBD1 (6 bases). Germline V gene data show CDR1 as MNHNS and CDR2 as SASEGT. This CDR3 comprises 14 residues. V was shortened by 6 bases and J by 9 bases, with 15 bases between the two germline ends.